This TCR beta chain was obtained from a study of CD8 T cells in ankylosing spondylitis. Germline CDR1 and CDR2: SGHRS and YFSETQ. Trimming removed 0 bases from V and 0 bases from J, with 17 bases in between. The CDR3 is 18 amino acids. Quantitative 5'-RACE with molecular barcodes generated TCR beta libraries. From the 5' RACE reads, TCRdb called clonotypes with MiXCR, one entry per CDR3 protein. The sample yields about 460,000 distinct CDR3 sequences, 5.3% seen once. Study conclusions and caveats: The authors reported significant enrichment of disease-linked clones in matched ankylosing spondylitis synovial fluid. Those disease-linked clones were CD8+; they were also relatively rare in peripheral blood. Blood of patients with ankylosing spondylitis appeared to be characterized by a TCR beta motif of 8 or 9 highly homologous variants.

This clonotype was recorded at least ten times. Its antigen is not known. The genes are TRBV5-1 and TRBJ2-3; D possibly uses TRBD1 or TRBD2 (5 bases each). The sample consisted of blood, either unsorted or a sorted T cell fraction (not recorded which). The receptor was derived from a male donor with ankylosing spondylitis. The chain's CDR3 is CASSLGVIVGVSTDTQYF. CDR3 nucleotide sequence: TGCGCCAGCAGCTTGGGGGTTATCGTGGGGGTTAGCACAGATACGCAGTATTTT.